Described below is a single T cell receptor beta chain sequence and its context. The repertoire was sequenced with immunoSEQ multiplex PCR; TCRdb's copy has only in-frame clones and lacks some. Among about 22,000 clones listed, 70% to 90% were seen once. V shed 2 bases and J 7 bases; nucleotides not matched to a gene: 5. Germline assignment: CDR1 MNHEY and CDR2 SMNVEV (reference sequence). CDR3 size: 14 residues. This sample was included in a study of OX40 agonist ivuxolimab in advanced cancers. The material was CD4+ or CD8+ T cells sorted from blood, obtained in a trial of the OX40 agonist ivuxolimab. The chain has TRBV27 and TRBJ2-1; 7 bases align to TRBD2. This TCR derives from an adult with an advanced solid tumor such as melanoma, head and neck, liver or kidney cancer. DNA of the CDR3: TGTGCCAGCAGTTTAGGGGCGGGAGTAAATGAGCAGTTCTTC. This sequence encodes CASSLGAGVNEQFF.